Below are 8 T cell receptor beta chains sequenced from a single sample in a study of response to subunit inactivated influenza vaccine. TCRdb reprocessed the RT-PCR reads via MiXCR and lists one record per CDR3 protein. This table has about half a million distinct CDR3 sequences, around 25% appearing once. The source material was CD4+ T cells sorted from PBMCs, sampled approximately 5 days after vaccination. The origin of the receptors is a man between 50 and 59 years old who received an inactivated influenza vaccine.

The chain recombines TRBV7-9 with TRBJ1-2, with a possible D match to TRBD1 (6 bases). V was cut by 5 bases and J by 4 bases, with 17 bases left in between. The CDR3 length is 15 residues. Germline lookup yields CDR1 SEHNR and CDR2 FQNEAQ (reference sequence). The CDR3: CASSRSGSRGYGYTF. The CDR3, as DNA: TGTGCCAGCAGCCGTTCGGGGAGCAGGGGCTATGGCTACACCTTC. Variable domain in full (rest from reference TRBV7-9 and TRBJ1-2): DTGVSQNPRHKITKRGQNVTFRCDPISEHNRLYWYRQTLGQGPEFLTYFQNEAQLEKSRLLSDRFSAERPKGSFSTLEIQRTEQGDSAMYLCASSRSGSRGYGYTFGSGTRLTVV.

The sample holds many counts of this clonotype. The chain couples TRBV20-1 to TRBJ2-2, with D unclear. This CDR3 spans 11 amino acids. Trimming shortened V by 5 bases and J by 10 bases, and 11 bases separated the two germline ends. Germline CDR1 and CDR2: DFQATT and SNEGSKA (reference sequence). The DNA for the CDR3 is TGCAGTGCTGTACACCGGGTGGAGCTGTTTTTT. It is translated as CSAVHRVELFF.

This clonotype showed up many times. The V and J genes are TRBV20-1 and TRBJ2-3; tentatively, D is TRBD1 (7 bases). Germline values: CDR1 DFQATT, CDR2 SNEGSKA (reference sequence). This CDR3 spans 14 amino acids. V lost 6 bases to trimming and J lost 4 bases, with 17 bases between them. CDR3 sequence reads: CSAKKGGGADTQYF. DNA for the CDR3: TGCAGTGCCAAGAAAGGAGGGGGCGCAGATACGCAGTATTTT.

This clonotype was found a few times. CDR3: CSARDTWREASGATQYF. DNA of the CDR3: TGCAGTGCTAGAGATACGTGGCGGGAGGCGAGTGGCGCTACGCAGTATTTT. The rearrangement joins TRBV20-1 to TRBJ2-3, with 8 nucleotides matching TRBD2. Per germline, CDR1 DFQATT and CDR2 SNEGSKA (reference sequence). CDR3 length: 17 amino acids. The trim removed 0 bases at V and 8 bases at J, leaving 16 bases unmatched.

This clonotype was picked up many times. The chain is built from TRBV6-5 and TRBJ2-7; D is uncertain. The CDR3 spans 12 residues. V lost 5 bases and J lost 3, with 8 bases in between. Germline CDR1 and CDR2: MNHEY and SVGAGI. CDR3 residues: CASSDNSYEQYF. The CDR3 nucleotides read TGTGCCAGCAGTGACAACAGCTACGAGCAGTACTTC.

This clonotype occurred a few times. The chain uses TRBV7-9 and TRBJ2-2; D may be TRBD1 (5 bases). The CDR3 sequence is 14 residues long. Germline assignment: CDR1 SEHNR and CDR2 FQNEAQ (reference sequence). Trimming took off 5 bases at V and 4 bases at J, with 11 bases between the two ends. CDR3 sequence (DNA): TGTGCCAGCAGCCAAGGACAAGTCACCGGGGAGCTGTTTTTT. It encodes CASSQGQVTGELFF.

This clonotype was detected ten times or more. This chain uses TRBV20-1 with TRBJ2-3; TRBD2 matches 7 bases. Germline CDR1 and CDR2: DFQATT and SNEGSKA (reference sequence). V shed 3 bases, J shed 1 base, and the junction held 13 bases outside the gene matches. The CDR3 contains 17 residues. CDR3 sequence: CSARVIPGTIGTDTQYF. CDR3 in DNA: TGCAGTGCTAGGGTTATACCCGGGACTATTGGCACAGATACGCAGTATTTT.

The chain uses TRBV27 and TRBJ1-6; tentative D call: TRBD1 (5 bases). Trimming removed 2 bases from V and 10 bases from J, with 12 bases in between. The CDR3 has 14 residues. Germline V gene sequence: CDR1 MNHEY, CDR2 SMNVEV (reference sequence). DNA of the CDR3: TGTGCCAGCAGTTTAATCTCACGGGACTCACCCCTCCACTTT. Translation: CASSLISRDSPLHF.